These T cell receptor beta chains were read from a single sample in a study of blood T cell repertoires in COVID-19. Libraries were prepared by immunoSEQ multiplex PCR; TCRdb keeps only in-frame clonotypes and omits some of them. The sample contains roughly 150,000 clones, 84% of which appear only once. The sequencing sample was made of peripheral blood. The receptors stem from a human donor in a cohort sampled during active COVID-19. The conserved cysteine and the conserved F or W are not part of the CDR3 here. The order of the fields is J gene, V gene, clone size, CDR3 protein. Some rows mark clone size as missing; the rest say once, few, many or name a class of expanded clone.

>TRBJ2-5|TRBV11-3|.
ASSPRGETQY
>TRBJ1-2|TRBV13|.
ASSSDRGTYGYT
>TRBJ2-7|TRBV5-4|.
ASSLQGIYEQY
>TRBJ2-5|TRBV7-2|.
ASSLGLAGGLETQY
>TRBJ2-1|TRBV7-2|.
ASRRDLSSYNEQF
>TRBJ2-3|TRBV7-9|.
ASSPQGTSTDTQY
>TRBJ2-5|TRBV29-1|.
SVDSVRETQY
>TRBJ2-7|TRBV6-4|few
ASSTDRAGSYEQY
>TRBJ1-4|TRBV6-1|.
ASSEARGVGEKLF
>TRBJ2-1|TRBV3-1/TRBV3-2|.
ASSHLIAASPEQF
>TRBJ1-2|TRBV19|.
ASSIRGRGSLYGYT
>TRBJ2-7|TRBV21-1|.
ASSTGPISYEQY
>TRBJ1-6|TRBV7-2|few
ASSPQTGDNSPLH
>TRBJ2-1|TRBV5-3|.
AIPTSGRGNEQF
>TRBJ2-3|TRBV4-3|.
ASSQDWRTSGPVSSTDTQY
>TRBJ2-6|TRBV6-5|.
ASKRGGTGANVLT
>TRBJ1-2|TRBV5-1|.
ASSSGTGGGYT
>TRBJ1-2|TRBV18|.
ASSPRDRVDYGYT
>TRBJ2-3|TRBV18|.
ASSPGQASTDTQY
>TRBJ1-5|TRBV5-1|.
ASSPNNQPQH
>TRBJ2-2|TRBV7-2|.
ASSLGRGATGELF
>TRBJ2-1|TRBV29-1|.
SVGQGAYEQF
>TRBJ2-1|TRBV12-3/TRBV12-4|.
ASSFRITGLAI
>TRBJ2-2|TRBV29-1|once
SVKTGPNTGELF
>TRBJ1-6|TRBV9|.
ASSLTPNDNSPLH
>TRBJ1-6|TRBV4-2|once
ASSQDSYNSPLH
>TRBJ1-4|TRBV9|.
ASSVDTGSNEKLF
>TRBJ2-2|TRBV6-5|.
ASRPGAAGSGELF
>TRBJ2-1|TRBV4-2|.
ASSQGLADYNEQF
>TRBJ1-5|TRBV5-1|.
ASRQTGGDQPQH
>TRBJ1-1|TRBV30|once
AWSGDKKNTEAF
>TRBJ1-1|TRBV27|.
ASSLRQGNTEAF
>TRBJ2-2|TRBV9|.
ASSVVPFPRTGELF
>TRBJ1-1|TRBV3-1/TRBV3-2|.
ASSQSQGRTEAF
>TRBJ2-1|TRBV19|.
ASSIGTSGLYNEQF
>TRBJ2-2|TRBV5-1|.
ASSFASTGELF
>TRBJ2-7|TRBV7-2|.
ASSPRSTGTGGYEQY
>TRBJ1-5|TRBV27|once
ASSKTGNNQPQH
>TRBJ1-1|TRBV20-1|.
SVQRNTEAF
>TRBJ1-2|TRBV6-6|.
ASSYSMGAANYGYT
>TRBJ2-1|TRBV7-9|.
ASSWGTSGRSVNEQF
>TRBJ2-3|TRBV29-1|.
SVATGGDTQY
>TRBJ2-1|TRBV7-3|.
ASSRLMGESNEQF
>TRBJ1-1|TRBV5-1|.
ASSLTGVVDTEAF
>TRBJ1-2|TRBV5-6|few
ASSRDGGGYT